Listed below are T cell receptor beta chains from one sample, sequenced in a study of CXCR3-negative and CXCR3-positive naive CD8 T cells. Reanalyzing the 5' RACE reads, TCRdb keeps one entry per CDR3 protein, without DNA. The sample totals around 80,000 distinct CDR3 sequences. Specimen: naive CXCR3+ CD8+ T cells from blood. The receptors were gathered from a human donor in good health. Some clones in this sample may be carry-over from other donors' samples. Both conserved end residues are part of each CDR3. Fields, in order: J gene, V gene, CDR3 protein.

j_gene: TRBJ2-5
v_gene: TRBV14
CDR3aa: CASSQDLGGKETQYF

j_gene: TRBJ1-6
v_gene: TRBV4-1
CDR3aa: CASSQSRNSPLHF

j_gene: TRBJ1-1
v_gene: TRBV28
CDR3aa: CASRQDRVNTEAFF

j_gene: TRBJ2-1
v_gene: TRBV28
CDR3aa: CASSPSTSGGYNEQFF

j_gene: TRBJ1-5
v_gene: TRBV28
CDR3aa: CASSLWSGGQPQHF

j_gene: TRBJ2-1
v_gene: TRBV28
CDR3aa: CASSPHMGSGASYNEQFF

j_gene: TRBJ2-7
v_gene: TRBV5-1
CDR3aa: CASSSNHEQYF

j_gene: TRBJ2-3
v_gene: TRBV28
CDR3aa: CASSLARTSDTQYF

j_gene: TRBJ2-5
v_gene: TRBV5-6
CDR3aa: CASTRLGGRGQTQYF

j_gene: TRBJ2-2
v_gene: TRBV6-1
CDR3aa: CASSEWGGEGELFF

j_gene: TRBJ2-7
v_gene: TRBV5-4
CDR3aa: CASSLGPGETYEQYF

j_gene: TRBJ1-2
v_gene: TRBV29-1
CDR3aa: CSVEDSVGKGNYGYTF

j_gene: TRBJ2-6
v_gene: TRBV10-3
CDR3aa: CAISGESGANVLTF

j_gene: TRBJ2-7
v_gene: TRBV12-3/TRBV12-4
CDR3aa: CASPDSDSYEQYF

j_gene: TRBJ2-3
v_gene: TRBV6-2/TRBV6-3
CDR3aa: CASSAGTGETDTQYF

j_gene: TRBJ1-5
v_gene: TRBV27
CDR3aa: CASSTDRGTRPQHF

j_gene: TRBJ2-7
v_gene: TRBV27
CDR3aa: CASSLSGTNYEQYF

j_gene: TRBJ2-7
v_gene: TRBV28
CDR3aa: CASSLAGPGNSGQWDEQYF

j_gene: TRBJ2-3
v_gene: TRBV29-1
CDR3aa: CSVERTGGLTDTQYF

j_gene: TRBJ1-4
v_gene: TRBV7-9
CDR3aa: CASSPRDHEKLFF

j_gene: TRBJ2-1
v_gene: TRBV27
CDR3aa: CASSLIVAGGPGEQFF

j_gene: TRBJ2-7
v_gene: TRBV5-1
CDR3aa: CASRTSDSYEQYF

j_gene: TRBJ2-7
v_gene: TRBV21-1
CDR3aa: CASSNTGALSYEQYF

j_gene: TRBJ2-7
v_gene: TRBV19
CDR3aa: CASSIIATGEFSYEQYF

j_gene: TRBJ2-5
v_gene: TRBV10-3
CDR3aa: CAISPEGGGKTQYF

j_gene: TRBJ2-2
v_gene: TRBV29-1
CDR3aa: CSVLLDTGELFF

j_gene: TRBJ1-1
v_gene: TRBV5-1
CDR3aa: CASSLGQGRLDTEAFF

j_gene: TRBJ1-3
v_gene: TRBV12-3/TRBV12-4
CDR3aa: CASSPRGTGFRNTIYF